This TCR beta chain was sequenced during a study of tumor and adjacent non-tumor tissue in lung cancer. CDR1 is SGHAT and CDR2 is FQNNGV in the germline V gene. CDR3 size: 14 residues. A modified ARM-PCR protocol with three rounds of nested PCR amplified TCRbeta. TCRdb fed the multiplex PCR reads into MiXCR, producing one record per CDR3 protein. The sample contains 60,000 to 100,000 distinct CDR3 sequences, 76% of which appear only once. This clonotype was counted only a few times. Its antigen is unknown. Relative to the germline gene, one junction end is altered; a read error may explain this. The template was RNA from unsorted bulk tissue. More than 3 cm separated this lung sample from the edge of the tumor. Whole-study findings and limits: Tumor tissue had significantly higher TCR diversity than normal lung. Higher tumor TCR diversity was associated with shorter survival.

This TCR was recovered from an older man with non-small cell lung cancer. The rearrangement links TRBV11-2 to TRBJ2-3; either TRBD1 or TRBD2 may supply D (5 bases each). Sequenced sample: distant non-tumor lung tissue. DNA for the CDR3: TGCGTCAGCAGCTCAGAGGGGTTCTCAGATAGGCAGTATTTT. Protein: CVSSSEGFSDRQYF.